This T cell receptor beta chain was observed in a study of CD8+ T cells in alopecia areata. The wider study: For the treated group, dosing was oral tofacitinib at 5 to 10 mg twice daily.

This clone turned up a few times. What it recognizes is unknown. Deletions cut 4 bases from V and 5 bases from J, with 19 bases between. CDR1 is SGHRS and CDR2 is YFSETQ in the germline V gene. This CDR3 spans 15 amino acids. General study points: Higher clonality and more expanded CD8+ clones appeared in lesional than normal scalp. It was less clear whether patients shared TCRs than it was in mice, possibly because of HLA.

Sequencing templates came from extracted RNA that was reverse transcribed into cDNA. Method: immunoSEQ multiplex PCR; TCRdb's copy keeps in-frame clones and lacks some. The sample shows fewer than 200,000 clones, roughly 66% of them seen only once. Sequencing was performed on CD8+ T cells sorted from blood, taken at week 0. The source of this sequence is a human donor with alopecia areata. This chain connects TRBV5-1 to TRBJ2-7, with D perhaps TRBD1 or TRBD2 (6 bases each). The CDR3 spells CASSLSGARVNEQYF. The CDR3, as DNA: TGCGCCAGCAGCCTTTCGGGGGCCAGGGTGAACGAGCAGTACTTC.